This T cell receptor (beta chain) was captured by sequencing in a study of cytomegalovirus exposure and HLA in healthy donors. Researchers ran the PCR with 60 Vbeta and 13 Jbeta primers. Assay used: immunoSEQ multiplex PCR; TCRdb lists only in-frame clones, some missing. This table has 130,000 to 150,000 clones, 70% to 85% appearing once. The CDR3 spans 17 residues. The ends were cut back, 2 bases at V and 0 bases at J, with 14 bases in the middle. Germline CDR1 reads SGHTS; CDR2 reads YDEGEE. The source is a male donor in good health and CMV-seronegative. V and J are TRBV5-8 and TRBJ1-4; D is possibly TRBD1 (5 bases). The sequenced sample consisted of PBMCs. CDR3 loop: CASSFRRGRATNEKLFF. CDR3 DNA: TGTGCCAGCAGCTTTCGAAGGGGAAGGGCAACTAATGAAAAACTGTTTTTT.